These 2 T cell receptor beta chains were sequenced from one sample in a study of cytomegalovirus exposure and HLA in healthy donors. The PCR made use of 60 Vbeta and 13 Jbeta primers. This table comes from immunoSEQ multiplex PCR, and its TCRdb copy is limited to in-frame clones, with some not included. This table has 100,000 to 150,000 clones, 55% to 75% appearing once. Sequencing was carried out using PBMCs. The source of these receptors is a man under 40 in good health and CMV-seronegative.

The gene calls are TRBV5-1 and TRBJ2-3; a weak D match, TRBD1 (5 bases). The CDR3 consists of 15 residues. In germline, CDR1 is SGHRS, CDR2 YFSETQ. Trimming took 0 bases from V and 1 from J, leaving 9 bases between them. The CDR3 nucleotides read TGCGCCAGCAGCTTGGCCGCCAGGGGCACAGATACGCAGTATTTT. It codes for CASSLAARGTDTQYF.

The CDR3 region has the DNA TGCGCCAGCAATCTCCTAGGACAGGGCAATGAAAAACTGTTTTTT. This translates into CASNLLGQGNEKLFF. The genes are TRBV5-1 and TRBJ1-4; 8 nucleotides match TRBD1. This CDR3 has 15 amino acids. Trimming took 6 bases from V and 5 from J; bases not matched to a gene: 9. Germline assignment: CDR1 SGHRS and CDR2 YFSETQ.